This TCR beta chain was captured in a study of blood T cell repertoires in COVID-19. On the study more broadly: PBMCs, B-cell-depleted T cells, or T cells were the source of the cDNA or gDNA that made up the material.

Methods used by the authors: Using reference gene primer amplification, nucleated cell counts were estimated. TCRdb's table, derived via immunoSEQ multiplex PCR, lists solely in-frame clones and lacks some. V and J calls and clone size are copied from that table; D and trimming were computed from the DNA. The top ten clones hold about 25% of a sample with under 60,000 clones, roughly 85% of them seen once. The CDR3 totals 13 residues. From germline, CDR1 is DFQATT and CDR2 SNEGSKA (reference sequence). V lost 3 bases to trimming and J lost 8 bases, with 13 bases between them. The sequenced sample was peripheral blood. The TCR originated in a man between 65 and 80 years old with acute or convalescent COVID-19. The rearrangement joins TRBV20-1 to TRBJ1-4; possible D gene TRBD1, 6 bases. The CDR3 sequence is CSASVQGREKLFF. In DNA, the CDR3 is TGCAGTGCTAGTGTCCAGGGGCGGGAAAAACTGTTTTTT.